A single sample gave rise to the 7 T cell receptor beta chains below, sequenced in a study of metastatic and nonmetastatic thyroid tumors. All patients were untreated before thyroid surgery. TCRdb redid the clone calls on the PCR reads using MiXCR. The table lists 30,000 to 40,000 clones, roughly 35% of them singletons. The specimen was tumor tissue. The receptors were sampled from a female donor with papillary thyroid cancer or a benign thyroid nodule (not recorded which). Some clones in this sample may be carry-over from other donors' samples.

This sequence joins TRBV20-1 and TRBJ1-5, with 11 bases aligning to TRBD1. CDR3 length equals 17 residues. Germline lookup yields CDR1 DFQATT and CDR2 SNEGSKA (reference sequence). The V gene end was trimmed by 5 bases and the J gene end by 4 bases; junction bases not matched to a gene: 13. The CDR3 spells CSAPRTGGAVANQPQHF. CDR3 in DNA: TGCAGTGCTCCGAGGACAGGGGGCGCGGTGGCGAATCAGCCCCAGCATTTT.

The chain recombines TRBV12-3 or TRBV12-4 with TRBJ1-2; 7 nucleotides agree with TRBD1. This CDR3 has 15 residues. The J segment lost 4 bases and the V segment lost 6 bases, leaving 11 bases of the junction unmatched. As DNA, the CDR3 is TGTGCCAGCAGCCCCGGACAGGCGTCCCGCTATGGCTACACCTTC. This sequence encodes CASSPGQASRYGYTF.

This clone was recorded a few times. The chain couples TRBV19 to TRBJ2-2; D is possibly TRBD2 (6 bases). The germline V gene has CDR1 LNHDA and CDR2 SQIVND (reference sequence). Trimming took off 2 bases at V and 3 bases at J, with 10 bases between the two ends. The CDR3 runs to 15 residues. The CDR3 reads CASSISGGYTGELFF. DNA of the CDR3: TGTGCCAGTAGTATATCCGGGGGTTACACCGGGGAGCTGTTTTTT.

The gene calls are TRBV30 and TRBJ1-5; a possible D gene is TRBD1 (5 bases). Trimming stripped 0 bases from V and 11 bases from J, with 17 bases between. Germline loops: CDR1 GTSNPN, CDR2 SVGIG (reference sequence). The CDR3 spans 14 residues. CDR3 sequence (DNA): TGTGCCTGGAGTGTAGCGGACGGACCACAGGCCCAGCATTTT. Translation: CAWSVADGPQAQHF.

J is TRBJ1-2 and V is TRBV6-5; D is unclear. Trimming cost V 2 bases and J 4 bases, with 11 bases left between them. The CDR3 has 14 residues. CDR1 is MNHEY and CDR2 is SVGAGI in the germline V gene. The DNA of the CDR3 is TGTGCCAGCAGTTACGCGGGATCTCGCTATGGCTACACCTTC. This translates into CASSYAGSRYGYTF.

CDR3 residues: CAARGLGLVREQFF. The CDR3 DNA reads TGTGCCGCAAGGGGACTGGGGTTAGTACGTGAGCAGTTCTTC. The rearrangement joins TRBV28 to TRBJ2-1; D may be TRBD2 (6 bases). There are 14 residues in the CDR3. The germline V and J ends were trimmed by 11 bases and 9 bases, with 23 bases remaining between them. Germline V lookup: CDR1 MDHEN, CDR2 SYDVKM.

With regard to this clone: The junction differs from germline at one of its ends, possibly a read error. The V call is TRBV27, the J call TRBJ2-1; maybe TRBD2 (5 bases). Germline V gene sequence: CDR1 MNHEY, CDR2 SMNVEV (reference sequence). The CDR3 extends over 13 amino acids. The chain's CDR3 is CARSLGVDNEQIF. The CDR3 DNA follows: TGTGCCAGAAGTTTGGGAGTAGACAATGAACAGATCTTC.